Each of the 24 T cell receptor beta chains below was sequenced from the same sample in a study of T-cell memory formation after mild COVID-19. TCRdb re-called the 5' RACE reads through MiXCR, storing one row per CDR3 protein. The sample lists 300,000 to 400,000 distinct CDR3 sequences, about 13% seen once, with roughly 20% in the top ten. The sequenced sample consisted of PBMCs or a T cell subset sorted from them (not recorded which). The source is a man aged 18 to 29 who had mild COVID-19 (a few samples of this study predate the infection). Cell type and time point are not known.

In regard to this clonotype: The CDR3 does not close with the conserved phenylalanine or tryptophan, likely indicating a read error. This rearrangement joins TRBV5-1 to TRBJ2-7, with 9 bases that match TRBD2. J was trimmed by 3 bases and V by 0 bases; bases with no gene match: 7. Germline CDR1 is SGHRS and CDR2 is YFSETQ. This CDR3 is 16 amino acids long. The CDR3 coding sequence is TGCGCCAGCAGCTTGGGCCCCGCGGGGGGGTTCTACGAGCAGTACTCC. Its protein product is CASSLGPAGGFYEQYS.

This clonotype turned up a few times. V usage is TRBV18 and J usage is TRBJ2-4, with D tentatively TRBD1 (7 bases). Trimming stripped 6 bases from V and 0 bases from J, with 9 bases between. The CDR3 has 14 amino acids. Per germline, CDR1 KGHSH and CDR2 LQKENI. CDR3: CASSQGGAKNIQYF. The CDR3 nucleotides are TGTGCCAGCTCCCAGGGGGGAGCCAAAAACATTCAGTACTTC.

Ten or more counts support this clonotype. V is TRBV5-1 and J is TRBJ2-1; TRBD2 might be the D (6 bases). Trimming removed 4 bases from V and 2 bases from J, with 13 bases in between. Germline V CDR1 and CDR2: SGHRS, YFSETQ. This CDR3 region has 15 residues. The CDR3 loop reads CASSIRGIAYNEQFF. For the CDR3, the DNA is TGCGCCAGCAGCATTCGGGGGATTGCCTACAATGAGCAGTTCTTC.

The V gene is TRBV9, the J gene TRBJ2-1, with TRBD1 matching over 10 bases. The germline CDR1 and CDR2 sequences are SGDLS and YYNGEE. The length of the CDR3 is 15 residues. The junction had 7 bases not matched to a gene; V was cut back by 3 bases and J by 7 bases. In DNA, the CDR3 is TGTGCCAGCAGCGACTCCGGGACAGGGGCTAATGAGCAGTTCTTC. This encodes CASSDSGTGANEQFF. Full variable domain (remainder filled in from reference TRBV9 and TRBJ2-1): DSGVTQTPKHLITATGQRVTLRCSPRSGDLSVYWYQQSLDQGLQFLIQYYNGEERAKGNILERFSAQQFPDLHSELNLSSLELGDSALYFCASSDSGTGANEQFFGPGTRLTVL.

This clonotype was found many times. This chain uses TRBV7-2 with TRBJ2-3; 8 positions agree with TRBD2. The V segment lost 0 bases and the J segment 5 bases; nucleotides outside the gene matches: 7. The CDR3 covers 16 residues. Per the germline V gene, CDR1 is SGHTA and CDR2 is FQGNSA. CDR3 DNA: TGTGCCAGCAGCTTAGCCAGCGGGGGACTGGTAGATACGCAGTATTTT. Protein sequence: CASSLASGGLVDTQYF.

A few counts support this clonotype. J is TRBJ2-7 and V is TRBV10-2, with a weak D call TRBD1 (6 bases). The CDR3 spans 12 residues. The V gene lost 7 bases and the J gene lost 3 bases, with 10 bases spanning the gap. Germline V gene sequence: CDR1 WSHSY, CDR2 SAAADI. The CDR3 protein is CASMDRGYEQYF. The CDR3 DNA reads as TGCGCCAGCATGGACAGAGGCTACGAGCAGTACTTC.

The chain joins TRBV24-1 to TRBJ2-7, with TRBD1 matching 10 bases. The CDR3 loop spans 16 amino acids. V trimming: 5 bases; J trimming: 3 bases; junction bases outside the gene matches: 9. From germline, CDR1 is KGHDR and CDR2 SFDVKD. The CDR3 sequence is CATSALTTGGGYEQYV. In DNA form, the CDR3 reads TGTGCCACCAGTGCCTTAACGACAGGGGGCGGCTACGAGCAGTACGTC.

J is TRBJ2-7 and V is TRBV28; tentatively, D is TRBD2 (5 bases). Germline V gene data show CDR1 as MDHEN and CDR2 as SYDVKM. This CDR3 comprises 13 residues. The V end was cut by 3 bases, the J end by 2 bases, with 8 bases between. The CDR3 reads CASSFRGAYEQYV. The CDR3 DNA follows: TGTGCCAGCAGTTTTCGGGGAGCCTACGAGCAGTACGTC.

The sample holds a few counts of this clonotype. The chain recombines TRBV13 with TRBJ2-7, with D possibly being TRBD2 (5 bases). The CDR3 spans 17 residues. Trimming stripped 3 bases from V and 7 bases from J, with 25 bases between. The germline V gene has CDR1 PRHDT and CDR2 FYEKMQ (reference sequence). The CDR3 protein is CASSLTLGNSPSSEQYF. The CDR3 coding sequence is TGTGCCAGCAGCTTGACCCTCGGGAACTCCCCATCGAGTGAGCAGTACTTC.

In this sample, this clonotype turned up a few times. The chain carries TRBV11-2 and TRBJ2-3; D gene ambiguous. The V gene lost 6 bases and the J gene lost 0 bases, with 13 bases spanning the gap. In germline, CDR1 is SGHAT, CDR2 FQNNGV. The CDR3 is made up of 15 amino acids. The CDR3 loop is CASRWIATSTDTQYF. CDR3 nucleotides: TGTGCCAGCAGATGGATTGCTACTAGCACAGATACGCAGTATTTT.

The genes are TRBV7-8 and TRBJ2-3; perhaps TRBD1 as D (5 bases). The CDR3 loop spans 21 amino acids. The V gene's germline CDR1 is SGHVS and CDR2 FQNEAQ. The ends were cut back, 7 bases at V and 3 bases at J, with 35 bases in the middle. CDR3 sequence: CASTQLGFQDIYQGPTDTQYF. CDR3 DNA sequence: TGTGCCAGCACCCAATTAGGTTTCCAGGACATCTATCAGGGTCCAACAGATACGCAGTATTTT. Full variable domain (remainder filled in from reference TRBV7-8 and TRBJ2-3): GAGVSQSPRYKVAKRGQDVALRCDPISGHVSLFWYQQALGQGPEFLTYFQNEAQLDKSGLPSDRFFAERPEGSVSTLKIQRTQQEDSAVYLCASTQLGFQDIYQGPTDTQYFGPGTRLTVL.

The chain combines TRBV4-2 with TRBJ2-5, with a possible D match to TRBD2 (6 bases). Germline loops: CDR1 LGHNA, CDR2 YNFKEQ. Trimming shortened V by 1 base and J by 4 bases, and 10 bases separated the two germline ends. CDR3 size: 14 residues. The CDR3 spells CASSQGSSGETQYF. The CDR3 DNA is TGTGCCAGCAGCCAAGGAAGTAGCGGAGAGACCCAGTACTTC.

The chain has TRBV6-5 and TRBJ2-3; D perhaps matches TRBD2 (5 bases). V was clipped by 1 base and J by 4 bases, with 15 bases between them. This CDR3 region has 16 residues. The V gene's germline CDR1 is MNHEY and CDR2 SVGAGI. CDR3 nucleotides: TGTGCCAGCAGTTACTTTAGGCGGGCAAGGGCAGATACGCAGTATTTT. It translates to CASSYFRRARADTQYF.

Ten or more counts support this clonotype. V usage is TRBV5-1 and J usage is TRBJ2-3; 7 bases are shared with TRBD2. There are 16 residues in the CDR3. Germline CDR1 SGHRS, CDR2 YFSETQ. V shed 6 bases and J 1 base; nucleotides not matched to a gene: 11. The CDR3 loop reads CASNLRARGGTDTQYF. For the CDR3, the DNA is TGCGCCAGCAACCTTCGGGCTCGGGGGGGCACAGATACGCAGTATTTT.

This clonotype was seen a handful of times. The V call is TRBV4-3, the J call TRBJ2-2, with D perhaps TRBD2 (5 bases). Germline CDR1 reads LGHNA; CDR2 reads YSLEER. Between the trimmed V and J ends, which lost 3 bases and 4 bases, there was a span of 15 bases. This CDR3 is 16 amino acids long. The CDR3 region has the DNA TGCGCCAGCAGCCACCGTATAAATGCGGGCACCGGGGAGCTGTTTTTT. Translation: CASSHRINAGTGELFF.

CDR3 in amino acids: CASSQVVTGINQPQHF. The CDR3 region has the DNA TGCGCCAGCAGCCAAGTAGTGACAGGGATTAATCAGCCCCAGCATTTT. The chain couples TRBV4-1 to TRBJ1-5, with 7 positions matching TRBD1. V gave up 1 base and J gave up 4 bases; unmatched junction bases: 7. Germline values: CDR1 MGHRA, CDR2 YSYEKL. CDR3 length: 16 amino acids.

This clonotype has only a few counts. The chain carries TRBV7-2 and TRBJ2-3; 8 bases agree with TRBD2. V lost 4 bases and J lost 8; bases outside the gene matches: 8. Per the germline V gene, CDR1 is SGHTA and CDR2 is FQGNSA. CDR3 length: 14 amino acids. CDR3 protein: CASSSGGGEGTQYF. In nucleotides, the CDR3 is TGTGCCAGCAGCTCGGGGGGGGGCGAAGGTACGCAGTATTTT.

This clonotype has more than one count but fewer than ten. The gene calls are TRBV7-6 and TRBJ2-1; D is ambiguous. The germline gives CDR1 SGHVS, CDR2 FNYEAQ. V dropped 1 base and J dropped 4 bases, with 14 bases sitting between them. The CDR3 loop spans 16 amino acids. This CDR3 is CASSLGARNGYNEQFF. Here the CDR3 DNA reads TGTGCCAGCAGCTTAGGGGCGCGTAACGGATACAATGAGCAGTTCTTC.

The J gene is TRBJ2-1, the V gene TRBV30; possible D gene TRBD2, 6 bases. V was trimmed by 2 bases and J by 14 bases, leaving 19 bases between them. The CDR3 has 13 amino acids. CDR1 GTSNPN and CDR2 SVGIG come from the germline V gene (reference sequence). The CDR3, as DNA: TGTGCCTGGAGTCCTCGGGGGACCCCCGGAAAGTTCTTC. This codes for CAWSPRGTPGKFF. Full variable domain (outside the CDR3, taken from reference TRBV30 and TRBJ2-1): SQTIHQWPATLVQPVGSPLSLECTVEGTSNPNLYWYRQAAGRGLQLLFYSVGIGQISSEVPQNLSASRPQDRQFILSSKKLLLSDSGFYLCAWSPRGTPGKFFGPGTRLTVL.

The CDR3 loop is CSDGRNNYGYTF. The CDR3 region has the DNA TGCAGCGATGGACGGAATAACTATGGCTACACCTTC. This chain links TRBV29-1 with TRBJ1-2; no definite D call. CDR1 and CDR2 from the germline V gene are SQVTM and ANQGSEA. Deletions cut 7 bases from V and 1 base from J, with 10 bases between. The CDR3 is made up of 12 amino acids.

The chain recombines TRBV12-3 or TRBV12-4 with TRBJ2-3; 14 bases match TRBD2. V trimming: 4 bases; J trimming: 0 bases; junction bases outside the gene matches: 9. This CDR3 comprises 19 residues. The CDR3 region is CASSSWTSGGISSTDTQYF. The CDR3, as DNA: TGTGCCAGCAGTTCCTGGACTAGCGGGGGGATTTCGAGCACAGATACGCAGTATTTT.

In this sample, this clonotype turned up a few times. The chain joins TRBV5-1 to TRBJ2-5; D remains ambiguous. The germline V gene encodes CDR1 SGHRS and CDR2 YFSETQ. Between the trimmed V and J ends, which lost 4 bases and 1 base, there was a span of 14 bases. This CDR3 region has 15 residues. CDR3 sequence (DNA): TGCGCCAGCAGCCCCGGTTCGACAAGCCAAGAGACCCAGTACTTC. Amino acids: CASSPGSTSQETQYF.

This clonotype was counted a few times. Given a much more abundant clone one base away, this may be a read error. The chain employs TRBV28 and TRBJ2-3; D call uncertain. V was trimmed by 6 bases and J by 0 bases, leaving 4 bases between them. The CDR3 extends over 12 amino acids. Germline V CDR1 and CDR2: MDHEN, SYDVKM. CDR3 region: CASRRSTDTQYF. CDR3 bases: TGTGCCAGCAGGCGAAGCACAGATACGCAGTATTTT.

This clonotype was found many times. The chain couples TRBV7-2 to TRBJ1-4; TRBD1 agrees at 9 bases. The CDR3 has 16 residues. CDR1 and CDR2 from the germline V gene are SGHTA and FQGNSA. V lost 1 base, J lost 5 bases, and 5 bases stayed unmatched. CDR3 DNA: TGTGCCAGCAGCTTAGTTTGGGGGACAGGGAATGAAAAACTGTTTTTT. Its protein is CASSLVWGTGNEKLFF.